One sample yielded the 28 T cell receptor beta chains listed below, sequenced in a study of cytomegalovirus exposure and HLA in healthy donors. The repertoire was sequenced with immunoSEQ multiplex PCR; TCRdb's copy has only in-frame clones and lacks some. The sample holds approximately 100,000 clones, 88% seen once. Input material: PBMCs. Receptors originate from a young woman in good health and CMV-seropositive.

V is TRBV6-6 and J is TRBJ2-1; no firm D call. Germline loops: CDR1 MNHNY, CDR2 SVGAGI (reference sequence). CDR3 length: 13 residues. V was clipped by 2 bases and J by 9 bases, with 11 bases between them. CDR3 region: CASSYVLSGEQFF. The CDR3 nucleotides are TGTGCCAGCAGTTACGTCCTTAGTGGTGAGCAGTTCTTC.

The rearrangement uses TRBV6-1 and TRBJ1-2; D remains ambiguous. This CDR3 has 13 amino acids. Germline CDR1 and CDR2: MNHNS and SASEGT. V was cut by 6 bases and J by 5 bases, with 13 bases left in between. CDR3 coding DNA: TGTGCCAGCAGCGATCACCGGGGTTATGGCTACACCTTC. This translates into CASSDHRGYGYTF.

The V call is TRBV19, the J call TRBJ1-5, with 11 bases fitting TRBD1. The CDR3 spans 16 residues. The germline V gene encodes CDR1 LNHDA and CDR2 SQIVND (reference sequence). Germline trimming cut 3 bases from V and 4 bases from J; bases unmatched to any gene: 5. CDR3 protein: CASSIWTGGANQPQHF. The CDR3 DNA reads TGTGCCAGTAGTATCTGGACAGGGGGCGCGAATCAGCCCCAGCATTTT.

This clone occurred a few times. This chain links TRBV25-1 with TRBJ1-6; TRBD1 is a possible D gene (6 bases). V was cut by 4 bases and J by 9 bases, with 13 bases left in between. Germline assignment: CDR1 MGHDK and CDR2 SYGVNS. This CDR3 comprises 14 residues. The DNA of the CDR3 is TGTGCCAGCAGTGGCGGGGGCGGACTTTCACCCCTCCACTTT. Translation: CASSGGGGLSPLHF. The complete variable domain, with remaining parts taken from reference TRBV25-1 and TRBJ1-6, reads EADIYQTPRYLVIGTGKKITLECSQTMGHDKMYWYQQDPGMELHLIHYSYGVNSTEKGDLSSESTVSRIRTEHFPLTLESARPSHTSQYLCASSGGGGLSPLHFGNGTRLTVT.

As DNA, the CDR3 is TGTGCCAGCAAGCAGGGGAGCTCCTACAATGAGCAGTTCTTC. Protein sequence: CASKQGSSYNEQFF. The V and J genes are TRBV6-5 and TRBJ2-1, with a tentative D call TRBD1 (6 bases). Germline CDR1 reads MNHEY; CDR2 reads SVGAGI. The CDR3 is 14 residues long. Trimming cost V 7 bases and J 0 bases, with 10 bases left between them.

The chain has TRBV6-5 and TRBJ1-2; no clear D. The V gene's germline CDR1 is MNHEY and CDR2 SVGAGI. The CDR3 has 15 amino acids. V was shortened by 6 bases and J by 2 bases, with 16 bases between the two germline ends. The CDR3 loop reads CASRPVGEGNYGYTF. The DNA of the CDR3 is TGTGCCAGCAGACCCGTGGGCGAGGGAAACTATGGCTACACCTTC.

This clone came up once. J is TRBJ2-1 and V is TRBV4-2, with 7 bases lining up with TRBD2. Germline trimming cut 3 bases from V and 3 bases from J; bases unmatched to any gene: 8. Germline V CDR1 and CDR2: LGHNA, YNFKEQ. The CDR3 length is 16 residues. The chain's CDR3 is CASSQGRGNRYNEQFF. DNA of the CDR3: TGTGCCAGCAGCCAGGGGCGGGGGAACCGCTACAATGAGCAGTTCTTC.

This clone came up once. The genes are TRBV28 and TRBJ2-2, with 10 positions matching TRBD1. The CDR3 consists of 16 residues. Germline CDR1 and CDR2: MDHEN and SYDVKM. Trimming at V came to 1 base and at J to 5 bases, leaving 4 bases not matched to a gene. CDR3 region: CASSLYRTGGTGELFF. In DNA, the CDR3 is TGTGCCAGCAGTTTATATCGGACAGGGGGAACCGGGGAGCTGTTTTTT. Supplemented by reference TRBV28 and TRBJ2-2, the full variable domain reads DVKVTQSSRYLVKRTGEKVFLECVQDMDHENMFWYRQDPGLGLRLIYFSYDVKMKEKGDIPEGYSVSREKKERFSLILESASTNQTSMYLCASSLYRTGGTGELFFGEGSRLTVL.

This chain joins TRBV6-6 and TRBJ1-1; no firm D call. Deletions cut 7 bases from V and 0 bases from J, with 18 bases between. This CDR3 comprises 16 residues. CDR1 and CDR2 (germline): MNHNY, SVGAGI (reference sequence). CDR3 DNA sequence: TGTGCCAGCACCCCCCTGGCCGCGGGAATGAACACTGAAGCTTTCTTT. Translated: CASTPLAAGMNTEAFF.

This chain joins TRBV6-1 and TRBJ2-7; 8 bases line up with TRBD1. The CDR3 loop spans 13 amino acids. The V segment lost 8 bases and the J segment 2 bases; nucleotides outside the gene matches: 5. The germline CDR1 and CDR2 sequences are MNHNS and SASEGT. Written as DNA, the CDR3 is TGTGCCAGCGGAGGGACAGGTACCTACGAGCAGTACTTC. Translated: CASGGTGTYEQYF.

The rearrangement joins TRBV27 to TRBJ1-4; D is uncertain. Germline-derived CDR1 and CDR2 are MNHEY and SMNVEV (reference sequence). The CDR3 runs to 14 residues. Trimming cost V 5 bases and J 0 bases, with 7 bases left between them. The CDR3 DNA reads as TGTGCCAGCAGTGTCAGTACAACTAATGAAAAACTGTTTTTT. This sequence encodes CASSVSTTNEKLFF.

V usage is TRBV27 and J usage is TRBJ2-7, with 9 bases matching TRBD1. The V segment lost 0 bases and the J segment 3 bases; nucleotides outside the gene matches: 3. Germline V CDR1 and CDR2: MNHEY, SMNVEV (reference sequence). CDR3 length: 15 residues. The CDR3 region is CASSLSGTGFYEQYF. The DNA for the CDR3 is TGTGCCAGCAGTTTATCGGGGACAGGGTTCTACGAGCAGTACTTC.

V usage is TRBV19 and J usage is TRBJ2-4; 9 bases are shared with TRBD1. The germline gives CDR1 LNHDA, CDR2 SQIVND (reference sequence). Trimming cost V 4 bases and J 4 bases; bases outside gene matches: 11. The CDR3 has 17 amino acids. Written as DNA, the CDR3 is TGTGCCAGTAGTAAGGGACAGGGAAGGTCGGGGAAAAACATTCAGTACTTC. Translating it yields CASSKGQGRSGKNIQYF.

This sequence joins TRBV15 and TRBJ2-7; TRBD2 matches 9 bases. J was trimmed by 3 bases and V by 0 bases; bases with no gene match: 6. The CDR3 length is 16 residues. Germline V gene sequence: CDR1 LNHNV, CDR2 YYDKDF (reference sequence). The DNA of the CDR3 is TGTGCCACCAGCAGAGATCGACTAGCGGTGTTCTACGAGCAGTACGTC. Encoded protein: CATSRDRLAVFYEQYV.

This chain connects TRBV7-9 to TRBJ1-2; tentative D call: TRBD1 (5 bases). The CDR3 totals 11 residues. CDR1 is SEHNR, CDR2 FQNEAQ, per germline (reference sequence). V was shortened by 6 bases and J by 10 bases, with 12 bases between the two germline ends. CDR3 protein: CASREQDLYTF. The CDR3 coding sequence is TGTGCCAGCAGAGAACAGGACCTCTACACCTTC.

This clone showed up just once. The gene calls are TRBV18 and TRBJ1-5; D call uncertain. V was trimmed by 0 bases and J by 2 bases, leaving 8 bases between them. This CDR3 spans 15 amino acids. Germline lookup yields CDR1 KGHSH and CDR2 LQKENI. CDR3 in DNA: TGTGCCAGCTCACCACCTGTCTCTGGCAATCAGCCCCAGCATTTT. Protein product: CASSPPVSGNQPQHF.

This clone was observed a single time. The chain recombines TRBV28 with TRBJ2-5; 13 nucleotides align to TRBD2. CDR1 MDHEN and CDR2 SYDVKM come from the germline V gene. V was pared by 6 bases and J by 5 bases, with 9 bases of the junction left unmatched. The CDR3 totals 16 residues. The CDR3 region is CASSPTSGGPWETQYF. For the CDR3, the DNA is TGTGCCAGCAGCCCGACTAGCGGGGGGCCGTGGGAGACCCAGTACTTC. Full variable domain (remainder filled in from reference TRBV28 and TRBJ2-5): DVKVTQSSRYLVKRTGEKVFLECVQDMDHENMFWYRQDPGLGLRLIYFSYDVKMKEKGDIPEGYSVSREKKERFSLILESASTNQTSMYLCASSPTSGGPWETQYFGPGTRLLVL.

The V gene is TRBV6-4, the J gene TRBJ2-3; D not resolved. The V gene lost 6 bases and the J gene lost 0 bases, with 13 bases spanning the gap. This CDR3 is built from 15 residues. Per germline, CDR1 MRHNA and CDR2 SNTAGT. CDR3 sequence: CASSRGELSTDTQYF. In DNA form, the CDR3 reads TGTGCCAGCAGCCGCGGTGAGCTTAGCACAGATACGCAGTATTTT.

The chain links TRBV10-2 to TRBJ2-3, with 13 bases that match TRBD2. Germline trimming cut 4 bases from V and 5 bases from J; bases unmatched to any gene: 9. Germline loops: CDR1 WSHSY, CDR2 SAAADI. The length of the CDR3 is 17 residues. CDR3 nucleotide sequence: TGCGCCAGCAGTGTAGACACTAGCGGGGGGGCTGGAGATACGCAGTATTTT. Protein sequence: CASSVDTSGGAGDTQYF.

V and J are TRBV29-1 and TRBJ1-2; no clear D gene. This CDR3 region has 12 residues. Trimming pared 0 bases from V and 8 bases from J, leaving 10 bases between. Germline CDR1 and CDR2: SQVTM and ANQGSEA. In DNA, the CDR3 is TGCAGCGTTGAAGATCCGGGGAACGGCTACACCTTC. It specifies CSVEDPGNGYTF.

The CDR3 sequence: CASSPTRYSGNTGELFF. CDR3 bases: TGTGCCAGCAGCCCTACGCGGTATAGCGGGAACACCGGGGAGCTGTTTTTT. The genes are TRBV11-3 and TRBJ2-2, with TRBD2 as a possible D gene (6 bases). The CDR3 runs to 17 residues. V was shortened by 5 bases and J by 1 base, with 17 bases between the two germline ends. In germline, CDR1 is SGHNT, CDR2 YENEEA. Drawing the rest from reference TRBV11-3 and TRBJ2-2, the complete variable domain is EAGVVQSPRYKIIEKKQPVAFWCNPISGHNTLYWYLQNLGQGPELLIRYENEEAVDDSQLPKDRFSAERLKGVDSTLKIQPAELGDSAVYLCASSPTRYSGNTGELFFGEGSRLTVL.

CDR3 in DNA: TGTGCCAGCAGCGTCGCTGGGACAGATGAAGCTTTCTTT. Amino acid sequence: CASSVAGTDEAFF. This chain links TRBV9 with TRBJ1-1, with 7 bases fitting TRBD1. Germline V lookup: CDR1 SGDLS, CDR2 YYNGEE. This CDR3 has 13 residues. The trim removed 2 bases at V and 7 bases at J, leaving 5 bases unmatched.

The chain is built from TRBV5-1 and TRBJ1-1, with a tentative D call TRBD1 (5 bases). Germline CDR1 SGHRS, CDR2 YFSETQ. V lost 4 bases to trimming and J lost 1 base, with 14 bases between them. The CDR3 is made up of 15 amino acids. DNA for the CDR3: TGCGCCAGCAGCCCGGGGGTGGAATGGAACACTGAAGCTTTCTTT. This translates into CASSPGVEWNTEAFF.

The V gene is TRBV6-1, the J gene TRBJ1-5; tentative D call: TRBD1 (5 bases). With 4 bases removed from V and 10 bases from J, the gap between germline ends came to 20 bases. Germline CDR1 and CDR2: MNHNS and SASEGT. This CDR3 contains 15 residues. The CDR3 loop reads CASSVWGRALDPQHF. In DNA, the CDR3 is TGTGCCAGCAGTGTCTGGGGCAGGGCTCTCGACCCCCAGCATTTT.

The rearrangement joins TRBV28 to TRBJ2-1; D is ambiguous. Germline CDR1 and CDR2: MDHEN and SYDVKM. This CDR3 is 14 amino acids long. V lost 5 bases, J lost 7 bases, and 15 bases lay in between. For the CDR3, the DNA is TGTGCCAGCAGTGGTACTTCGGTTTTGAATGAGCAGTTCTTC. This encodes CASSGTSVLNEQFF.

This chain connects TRBV28 to TRBJ2-7, with D unresolved. Trimming removed 3 bases at V and 3 bases at J, with 12 bases between. This CDR3 has 14 amino acids. The germline V gene has CDR1 MDHEN and CDR2 SYDVKM. CDR3 in DNA: TGTGCCAGCAGTTTGCCGGAGTCCCACTACGAGCAGTACTTC. Encoded protein: CASSLPESHYEQYF.

In DNA form, the CDR3 reads TGTGCCAGCAGCTTCCTCCTAGCGGGGACAGAGACCCAGTACTTC. Protein sequence: CASSFLLAGTETQYF. V gene TRBV13 combines with J gene TRBJ2-5, with 9 nucleotides matching TRBD2. The CDR3 has 15 residues. From germline, CDR1 is PRHDT and CDR2 FYEKMQ (reference sequence). The trim removed 3 bases at V and 4 bases at J, leaving 6 bases unmatched.

The genes are TRBV5-4 and TRBJ1-2; D is unresolved. This CDR3 region has 14 residues. Germline CDR1 is SGHNT and CDR2 is YYREEE (reference sequence). V lost 1 base and J lost 2, with 9 bases in between. The CDR3 coding sequence is TGTGCCAGCAGCTTGTACCGGGGAAACTATGGCTACACCTTC. This translates into CASSLYRGNYGYTF.